The 25 T cell receptor beta chains below all came from one sample that was sequenced in a study of T cell clonotyping in hematopoietic cell transplantation. The time point: recipient sample about 28 days before transplant, after cytoreduction. The data were produced by immunoSEQ multiplex PCR, yet TCRdb's version contains in-frame clones alone and is incomplete. Here the sample spans some 30,000 clones, around three quarters being singletons. The material sequenced was peripheral blood mononuclear cells, taken before stem cell transplant. The origin of the receptors is a woman under 40 with chronic myeloid leukemia. Some clones in this sample may be carry-over from other donors' samples.

This chain joins TRBV10-3 and TRBJ2-3; 10 nucleotides align to TRBD2. V gave up 4 bases and J gave up 3 bases; unmatched junction bases: 1. Germline lookup yields CDR1 ENHRY and CDR2 SYGVKD. The CDR3 sequence is 14 residues long. Here the CDR3 reads CAISALAGTDTQYF. CDR3 DNA sequence: TGTGCCATCAGTGCACTAGCGGGGACAGATACGCAGTATTTT.

The rearrangement links TRBV14 to TRBJ1-2; D possibly corresponds to TRBD1 (6 bases). Looked up from germline, CDR1 is SGHDN and CDR2 is FVKESK. Between the trimmed V and J ends, which lost 0 bases and 4 bases, there was a span of 12 bases. There are 15 residues in the CDR3. CDR3 coding DNA: TGTGCCAGCAGCCAAGATGGGGGGCGGTCCTATGGCTACACCTTC. Translating it yields CASSQDGGRSYGYTF. Drawing the rest from reference TRBV14 and TRBJ1-2, the complete variable domain is EAGVTQFPSHSVIEKGQTVTLRCDPISGHDNLYWYRRVMGKEIKFLLHFVKESKQDESGMPNNRFLAERTGGTYSTLKVQPAELEDSGVYFCASSQDGGRSYGYTFGSGTRLTVV.

This chain links TRBV4-1 with TRBJ2-5; 7 nucleotides line up with TRBD2. From germline, CDR1 is MGHRA and CDR2 YSYEKL. V trimming: 2 bases; J trimming: 6 bases; junction bases outside the gene matches: 12. This CDR3 comprises 16 residues. Here the CDR3 reads CASSQPPGTTDQTQYF. Written as DNA, the CDR3 is TGCGCCAGCAGCCAACCTCCCGGGACTACCGACCAGACCCAGTACTTC.

The chain links TRBV6-5 to TRBJ1-1; the D is unclear. CDR1 MNHEY and CDR2 SVGAGI come from the germline V gene. V shed 4 bases and J shed 3 bases, with 12 bases lying between them. This CDR3 region has 14 residues. The DNA of the CDR3 is TGTGCCAGCAGTTCTAAGATCAGCCACACTGAAGCTTTCTTT. Translation: CASSSKISHTEAFF.

The V and J genes are TRBV29-1 and TRBJ2-7; D is possibly TRBD1 (5 bases). V lost 4 bases, J lost 2 bases, and 12 bases lay in between. CDR3 length: 13 residues. Germline CDR1 reads SQVTM; CDR2 reads ANQGSEA. In nucleotides, the CDR3 is TGCAGCGTTGGGGCAGACAGTCCCTACGAGCAGTACTTC. Amino acids: CSVGADSPYEQYF.

This chain connects TRBV28 to TRBJ1-2; the D gene is possibly TRBD1 (5 bases). In germline, CDR1 is MDHEN, CDR2 SYDVKM. This CDR3 is built from 13 residues. Trimming removed 5 bases at V and 8 bases at J, with 15 bases between. CDR3 nucleotide sequence: TGTGCCAGCAGTCCCGGAGGGACTCAAGGCTACACCTTC. Its protein product is CASSPGGTQGYTF.

The chain carries TRBV19 and TRBJ1-2; 9 nucleotides line up with TRBD1. From germline, CDR1 is LNHDA and CDR2 SQIVND (reference sequence). Trimming took 5 bases from V and 8 from J; bases not matched to a gene: 9. The CDR3 is 14 amino acids. The CDR3 protein is CASSSRTGDVGYTF. DNA for the CDR3: TGTGCCAGTAGTTCCCGGACAGGGGATGTGGGCTACACCTTC.

This chain connects TRBV30 to TRBJ1-6; TRBD1 matches at 8 bases. This CDR3 is built from 13 residues. The junction had 5 bases not matched to a gene; V was cut back by 4 bases and J by 9 bases. CDR1 is GTSNPN and CDR2 is SVGIG in the germline V gene (reference sequence). Here the CDR3 reads CAWNRGIGSPLHF. The CDR3 bases are TGTGCCTGGAACAGGGGGATCGGTTCACCCCTCCACTTT.

V gene TRBV27 combines with J gene TRBJ1-2; 8 bases match TRBD1. The ends lost 6 bases at V and 4 bases at J; junction bases unmatched: 4. Germline values: CDR1 MNHEY, CDR2 SMNVEV (reference sequence). This CDR3 is built from 13 residues. The CDR3 loop is CASRRTGSYGYTF. CDR3 bases: TGTGCCAGCAGACGGACAGGGTCCTATGGCTACACCTTC.

This rearrangement joins TRBV15 to TRBJ1-1; D call uncertain. Germline V gene lookup returns CDR1 LNHNV and CDR2 YYDKDF (reference sequence). Between the trimmed V and J ends, which lost 0 bases and 1 base, there was a span of 6 bases. The length of the CDR3 is 14 residues. The CDR3, as DNA: TGTGCCACCAGCAGAGATTTTGAGAACACTGAAGCTTTCTTT. Amino acid sequence: CATSRDFENTEAFF.

This clone was recorded only once. The chain carries TRBV4-2 and TRBJ2-3; 10 bases match TRBD2. With 0 bases clipped from V and 4 bases from J, the junction kept 13 bases outside the gene matches. CDR1 is LGHNA, CDR2 YNFKEQ, per germline. The CDR3 covers 19 residues. CDR3 coding DNA: TGTGCCAGCAGCCAAGAGATATCACGAACTAGCGGGGCCCCAGATACGCAGTATTTT. It specifies CASSQEISRTSGAPDTQYF.

The chain combines TRBV29-1 with TRBJ1-2, with a weak D call TRBD1 (5 bases). Germline loops: CDR1 SQVTM, CDR2 ANQGSEA. Between the trimmed V and J ends, which lost 7 bases and 0 bases, there was a span of 21 bases. The CDR3 extends over 16 amino acids. CDR3 residues: CSATRDSVSSNYGYTF. In DNA, the CDR3 is TGCAGCGCCACGCGGGACTCTGTAAGTTCTAACTATGGCTACACCTTC.

The gene calls are TRBV20-1 and TRBJ2-7, with D maybe TRBD2 (6 bases). This CDR3 region has 11 residues. The V and J ends lost 0 bases and 10 bases respectively, with 10 bases between them. Germline-derived CDR1 and CDR2 are DFQATT and SNEGSKA (reference sequence). DNA for the CDR3: TGCAGTGCTAGAGATAAGGCGGGACAGTACTTC. Its translation: CSARDKAGQYF.

The chain is built from TRBV6-4 and TRBJ1-1; D is unclear. V lost 6 bases, J lost 3 bases, and 14 bases lay in between. The CDR3 is made up of 14 amino acids. Germline V gene data show CDR1 as MRHNA and CDR2 as SNTAGT. The CDR3 sequence is CASSANQEDTEAFF. The CDR3 nucleotides read TGTGCCAGCAGCGCTAACCAGGAGGACACTGAAGCTTTCTTT.

The chain couples TRBV4-1 to TRBJ1-4; D gene unclear. The CDR3 consists of 12 residues. The V end was cut by 9 bases, the J end by 8 bases, with 13 bases between. CDR1 and CDR2 from the germline V gene are MGHRA and YSYEKL. The CDR3 region has the DNA TGCGCCAGTTGGTGGTTGGGAGAAAAACTGTTTTTT. It yields the protein CASWWLGEKLFF.

The chain has TRBV6-5 and TRBJ1-1; D remains unclear. V was pared by 0 bases and J by 1 base, with 6 bases between. This CDR3 is 14 amino acids long. Germline-derived CDR1 and CDR2 are MNHEY and SVGAGI. The CDR3 sequence: CASSYSWRNTEAFF. The CDR3 DNA sequence: TGTGCCAGCAGTTACTCTTGGAGGAACACTGAAGCTTTCTTT.

The V call is TRBV2, the J call TRBJ1-6; no firm D call. Germline CDR1 SNHLY, CDR2 FYNNEI. The V end lost 8 bases, the J end lost 0 bases, and 14 bases lay between the germline ends. The length of the CDR3 is 16 residues. The CDR3 nucleotides are TGTGCCAGCGGAGGTGAATCCAGCTCCTATAATTCACCCCTCCACTTT. It is translated as CASGGESSSYNSPLHF.

The CDR3 is CASSLVALSSYEQYF. The CDR3 DNA follows: TGTGCCAGCAGCTTAGTAGCCCTTAGCTCCTACGAGCAGTACTTC. This chain joins TRBV11-2 and TRBJ2-7, with unresolved D. The germline V and J ends were trimmed by 1 base and 0 bases, with 10 bases remaining between them. Germline V gene lookup returns CDR1 SGHAT and CDR2 FQNNGV. The CDR3 totals 15 residues.

This clone was observed a few times. The chain recombines TRBV7-9 with TRBJ1-6, with TRBD1 matching over 11 bases. This CDR3 is built from 16 residues. CDR1 and CDR2 (germline): SEHNR, FQNEAQ (reference sequence). V shed 5 bases and J 7 bases; nucleotides not matched to a gene: 7. This CDR3 is CASSDGQGAFNSPLHF. CDR3 nucleotide sequence: TGTGCCAGCAGCGACGGACAGGGGGCGTTCAATTCACCCCTCCACTTT. Variable domain in full (rest from reference TRBV7-9 and TRBJ1-6): DTGVSQNPRHKITKRGQNVTFRCDPISEHNRLYWYRQTLGQGPEFLTYFQNEAQLEKSRLLSDRFSAERPKGSFSTLEIQRTEQGDSAMYLCASSDGQGAFNSPLHFGNGTRLTVT.

The chain recombines TRBV27 with TRBJ2-4; a weak D match, TRBD2 (7 bases). CDR3 length: 15 residues. Germline CDR1 is MNHEY and CDR2 is SMNVEV (reference sequence). Trimming left V 3 bases short and J 7 bases short, with 16 bases between. CDR3 residues: CASSFDQGGGNIQYF. The CDR3 DNA is TGTGCCAGCAGTTTCGATCAGGGAGGGGGGAACATTCAGTACTTC.

This clone was observed a few times. The gene calls are TRBV6-5 and TRBJ1-3; D not resolved. Trimming took 0 bases from V and 4 from J, leaving 13 bases between them. This CDR3 region has 16 residues. The germline V gene has CDR1 MNHEY and CDR2 SVGAGI. This CDR3 reads CASSYSGLSVGNTIYF. The CDR3 DNA follows: TGTGCCAGCAGTTACTCGGGTTTGTCGGTCGGAAACACCATATATTTT.

CDR3 nucleotide sequence: TGTGCCAGCAGCAATGGGGCCCGCTCTGGAAACACCATATATTTT. Translated: CASSNGARSGNTIYF. This chain uses TRBV2 with TRBJ1-3; tentatively, D is TRBD1 (5 bases). Germline lookup yields CDR1 SNHLY and CDR2 FYNNEI. The length of the CDR3 is 15 residues. Trimming took off 6 bases at V and 0 bases at J, with 12 bases between the two ends.

V is TRBV4-2 and J is TRBJ2-7; D gene unclear. The CDR3 totals 13 residues. Germline values: CDR1 LGHNA, CDR2 YNFKEQ. The V gene lost 1 base and the J gene lost 2 bases, with 6 bases spanning the gap. Written as DNA, the CDR3 is TGTGCCAGCAGCCAAGGACGGGCCTACGAGCAGTACTTC. It translates to CASSQGRAYEQYF.

The chain combines TRBV6-5 with TRBJ1-2; D ambiguous. CDR3 size: 12 residues. The V end was cut by 0 bases, the J end by 8 bases, with 7 bases between. Per the germline V gene, CDR1 is MNHEY and CDR2 is SVGAGI. The chain's CDR3 is CASSYSDGGYTF. The DNA of the CDR3 is TGTGCCAGCAGTTACTCGGATGGGGGCTACACCTTC.

The chain recombines TRBV30 with TRBJ2-3; possibly TRBD1 for D (6 bases). V was pared by 5 bases and J by 2 bases, with 17 bases between. The CDR3 has 15 amino acids. CDR1 and CDR2 (germline): GTSNPN, SVGIG (reference sequence). The CDR3 bases are TGTGCCTGGGGGAAGACAGGTTTCTACACAGATACGCAGTATTTT. As protein: CAWGKTGFYTDTQYF.